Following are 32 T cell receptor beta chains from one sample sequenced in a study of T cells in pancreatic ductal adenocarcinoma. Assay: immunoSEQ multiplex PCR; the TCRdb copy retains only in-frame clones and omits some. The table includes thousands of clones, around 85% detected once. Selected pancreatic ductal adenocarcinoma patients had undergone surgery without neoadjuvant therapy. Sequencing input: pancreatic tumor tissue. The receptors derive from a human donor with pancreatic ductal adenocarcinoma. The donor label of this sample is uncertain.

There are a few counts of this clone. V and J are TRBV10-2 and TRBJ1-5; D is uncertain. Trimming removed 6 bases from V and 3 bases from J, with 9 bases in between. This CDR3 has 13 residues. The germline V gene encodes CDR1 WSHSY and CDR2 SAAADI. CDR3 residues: CASSLGPNQPQHF. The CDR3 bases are TGCGCCAGCAGCCTAGGACCCAATCAGCCCCAGCATTTT.

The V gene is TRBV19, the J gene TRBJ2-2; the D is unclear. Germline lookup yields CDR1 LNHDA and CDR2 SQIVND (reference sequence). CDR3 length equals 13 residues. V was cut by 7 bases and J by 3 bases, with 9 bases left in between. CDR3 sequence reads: CASTSLYTGELFF. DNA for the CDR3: TGTGCCAGTACGAGCCTCTACACCGGGGAGCTGTTTTTT.

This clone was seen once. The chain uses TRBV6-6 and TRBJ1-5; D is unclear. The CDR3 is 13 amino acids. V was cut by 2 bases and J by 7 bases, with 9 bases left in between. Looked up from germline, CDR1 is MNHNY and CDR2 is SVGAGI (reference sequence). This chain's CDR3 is CASSYGFRQPQHF. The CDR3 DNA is TGTGCCAGCAGTTACGGGTTCCGGCAGCCCCAGCATTTT.

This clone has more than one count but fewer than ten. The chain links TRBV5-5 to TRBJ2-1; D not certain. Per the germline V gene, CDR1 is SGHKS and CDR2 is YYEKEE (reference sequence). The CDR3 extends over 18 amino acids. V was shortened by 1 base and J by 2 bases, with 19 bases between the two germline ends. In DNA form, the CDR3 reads TGTGCCAGCAGCTTGCACCTTCCCTCACTCGGACCCTACAATGAGCAGTTCTTC. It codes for CASSLHLPSLGPYNEQFF.

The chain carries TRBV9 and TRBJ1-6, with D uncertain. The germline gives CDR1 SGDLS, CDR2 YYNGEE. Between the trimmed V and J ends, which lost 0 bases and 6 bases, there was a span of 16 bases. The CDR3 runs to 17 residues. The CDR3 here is CASSVGVEGALNSPLHF. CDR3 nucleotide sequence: TGTGCCAGCAGCGTAGGGGTAGAGGGAGCCCTTAATTCACCCCTCCACTTT.

The CDR3 DNA reads as TGTGCCAGCAGCTTAGCGCCAGGACAGGGATACGAGCAGTACTTC. Protein product: CASSLAPGQGYEQYF. This sequence joins TRBV7-9 and TRBJ2-7; 8 nucleotides agree with TRBD1. This CDR3 contains 15 residues. Germline V CDR1 and CDR2: SEHNR, FQNEAQ (reference sequence). The ends lost 0 bases at V and 4 bases at J; junction bases unmatched: 5.

The CDR3 region is CASSSQNEAFF. In DNA form, the CDR3 reads TGTGCCAGTAGCTCACAAAATGAAGCTTTCTTT. The rearrangement joins TRBV19 to TRBJ1-1; no reliable D call. The CDR3 consists of 11 residues. Between the trimmed V and J ends, which lost 6 bases and 7 bases, there was a span of 9 bases. Germline V gene data show CDR1 as LNHDA and CDR2 as SQIVND (reference sequence). Combining the CDR3 with reference TRBV19 and TRBJ1-1 gives the whole variable domain DGGITQSPKYLFRKEGQNVTLSCEQNLNHDAMYWYRQDPGQGLRLIYYSQIVNDFQKGDIAEGYSVSREKKESFPLTVTSAQKNPTAFYLCASSSQNEAFFGQGTRLTVV.

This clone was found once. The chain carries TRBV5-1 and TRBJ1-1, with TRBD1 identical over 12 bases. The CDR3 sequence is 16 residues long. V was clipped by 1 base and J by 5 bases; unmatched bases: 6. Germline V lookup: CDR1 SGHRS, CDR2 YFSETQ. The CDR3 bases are TGCGCCAGCAGCTTGCAGGGACAGGGGGCCCAAACTGAAGCTTTCTTT. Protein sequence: CASSLQGQGAQTEAFF.

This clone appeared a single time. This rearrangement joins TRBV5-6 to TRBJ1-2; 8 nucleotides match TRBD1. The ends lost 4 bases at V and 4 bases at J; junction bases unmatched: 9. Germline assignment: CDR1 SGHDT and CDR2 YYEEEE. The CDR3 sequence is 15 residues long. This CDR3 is CASSLSGTGSYGYTF. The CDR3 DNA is TGTGCCAGCAGCCTCTCCGGGACAGGATCCTATGGCTACACCTTC.

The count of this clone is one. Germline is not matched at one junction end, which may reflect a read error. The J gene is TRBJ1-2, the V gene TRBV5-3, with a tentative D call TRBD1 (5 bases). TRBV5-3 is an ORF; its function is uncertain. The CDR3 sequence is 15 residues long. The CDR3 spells CASSLDRGLPYGYTF. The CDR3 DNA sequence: TGTGCCAGCAGCTTGGATAGGGGCCTCCCCTATGGCTACACCTTC.

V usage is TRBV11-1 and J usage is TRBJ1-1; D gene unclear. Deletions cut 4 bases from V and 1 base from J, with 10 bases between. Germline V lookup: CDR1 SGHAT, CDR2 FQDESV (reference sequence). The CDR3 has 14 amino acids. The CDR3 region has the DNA TGTGCCAGCAGCTCTAAGGGTGAGAACACTGAAGCTTTCTTT. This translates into CASSSKGENTEAFF.

CDR3: CASSVDRGEQYF. The CDR3 DNA reads TGTGCCAGCAGCGTAGACAGGGGCGAGCAGTACTTC. The chain combines TRBV9 with TRBJ2-7, with 7 nucleotides matching TRBD1. This CDR3 spans 12 amino acids. V was clipped by 0 bases and J by 6 bases; unmatched bases: 0. Per germline, CDR1 SGDLS and CDR2 YYNGEE.

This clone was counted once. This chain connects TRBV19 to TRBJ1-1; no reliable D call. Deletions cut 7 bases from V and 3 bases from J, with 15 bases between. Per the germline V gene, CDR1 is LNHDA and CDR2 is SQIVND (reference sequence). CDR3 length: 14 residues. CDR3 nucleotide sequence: TGTGCCAGTACCCATGGGGAGGGTTACACTGAAGCTTTCTTT. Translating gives CASTHGEGYTEAFF.

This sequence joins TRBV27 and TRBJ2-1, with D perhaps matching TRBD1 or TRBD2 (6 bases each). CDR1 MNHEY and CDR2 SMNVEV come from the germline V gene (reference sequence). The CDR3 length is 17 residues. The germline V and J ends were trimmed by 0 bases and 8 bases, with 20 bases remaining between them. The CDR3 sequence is CASSLSKGVAATDEQFF. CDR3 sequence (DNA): TGTGCCAGCAGTTTATCGAAGGGGGTAGCGGCTACGGATGAGCAGTTCTTC.

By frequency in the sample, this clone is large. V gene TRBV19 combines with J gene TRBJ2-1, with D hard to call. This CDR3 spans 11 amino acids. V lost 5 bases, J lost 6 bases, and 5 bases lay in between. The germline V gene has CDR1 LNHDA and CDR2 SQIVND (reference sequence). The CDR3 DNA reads TGTGCCAGTAGTTCCCTCAATGAGCAGTTCTTC. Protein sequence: CASSSLNEQFF.

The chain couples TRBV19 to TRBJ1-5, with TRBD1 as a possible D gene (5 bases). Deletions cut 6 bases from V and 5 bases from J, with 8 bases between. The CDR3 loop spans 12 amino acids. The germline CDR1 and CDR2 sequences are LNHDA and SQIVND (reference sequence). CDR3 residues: CASSQGDQPQHF. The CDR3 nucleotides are TGTGCCAGTAGCCAGGGCGATCAGCCCCAGCATTTT.

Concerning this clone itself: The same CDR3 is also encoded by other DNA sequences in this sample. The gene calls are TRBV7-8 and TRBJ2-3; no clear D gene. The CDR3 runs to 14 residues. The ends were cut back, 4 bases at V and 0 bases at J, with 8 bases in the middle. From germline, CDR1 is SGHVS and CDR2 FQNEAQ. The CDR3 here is CASSSTTSTDTQYF. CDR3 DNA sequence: TGTGCCAGCAGCTCAACTACTAGCACAGATACGCAGTATTTT. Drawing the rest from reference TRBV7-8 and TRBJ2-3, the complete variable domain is GAGVSQSPRYKVAKRGQDVALRCDPISGHVSLFWYQQALGQGPEFLTYFQNEAQLDKSGLPSDRFFAERPEGSVSTLKIQRTQQEDSAVYLCASSSTTSTDTQYFGPGTRLTVL.

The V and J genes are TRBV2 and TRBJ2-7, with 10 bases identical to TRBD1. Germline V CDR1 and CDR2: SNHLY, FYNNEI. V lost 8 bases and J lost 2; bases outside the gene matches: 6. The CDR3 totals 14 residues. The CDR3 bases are TGTGCCAGCCCCGGGACAGGGGTACCCTACGAGCAGTACTTC. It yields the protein CASPGTGVPYEQYF.

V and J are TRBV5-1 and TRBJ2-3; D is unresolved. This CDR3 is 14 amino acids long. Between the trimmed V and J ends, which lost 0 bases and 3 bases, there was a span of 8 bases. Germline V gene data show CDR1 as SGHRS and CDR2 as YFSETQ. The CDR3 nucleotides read TGCGCCAGCAGCTTGGCCTTGGGGACAGATACGCAGTATTTT. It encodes CASSLALGTDTQYF.

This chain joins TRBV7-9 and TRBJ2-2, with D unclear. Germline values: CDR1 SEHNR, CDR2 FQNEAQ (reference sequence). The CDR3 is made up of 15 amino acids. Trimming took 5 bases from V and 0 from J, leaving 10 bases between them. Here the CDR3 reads CASSAGWANTGELFF. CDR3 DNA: TGTGCCAGCAGCGCCGGGTGGGCGAACACCGGGGAGCTGTTTTTT. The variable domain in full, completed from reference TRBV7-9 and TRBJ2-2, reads DTGVSQNPRHKITKRGQNVTFRCDPISEHNRLYWYRQTLGQGPEFLTYFQNEAQLEKSRLLSDRFSAERPKGSFSTLEIQRTEQGDSAMYLCASSAGWANTGELFFGEGSRLTVL.

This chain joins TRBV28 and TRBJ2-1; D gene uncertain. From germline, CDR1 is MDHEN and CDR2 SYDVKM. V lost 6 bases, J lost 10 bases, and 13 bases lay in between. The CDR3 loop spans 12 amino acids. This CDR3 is CASRSTVGEQFF. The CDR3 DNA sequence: TGTGCCAGCAGGTCCACCGTGGGGGAGCAGTTCTTC.

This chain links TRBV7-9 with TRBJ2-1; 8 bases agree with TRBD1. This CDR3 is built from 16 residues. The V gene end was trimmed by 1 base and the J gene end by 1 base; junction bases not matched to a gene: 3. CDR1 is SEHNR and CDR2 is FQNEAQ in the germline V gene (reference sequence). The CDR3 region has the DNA TGTGCCAGCAGCTTAGGGACAGGGTTTTCCTACAATGAGCAGTTCTTC. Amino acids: CASSLGTGFSYNEQFF.

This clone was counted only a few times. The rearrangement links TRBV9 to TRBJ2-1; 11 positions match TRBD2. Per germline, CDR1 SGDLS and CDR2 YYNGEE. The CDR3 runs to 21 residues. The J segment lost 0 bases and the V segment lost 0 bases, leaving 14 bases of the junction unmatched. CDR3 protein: CASSVATGTSGILASYNEQFF. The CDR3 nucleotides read TGTGCCAGCAGCGTAGCTACGGGGACTAGCGGAATCCTGGCCTCCTACAATGAGCAGTTCTTC.

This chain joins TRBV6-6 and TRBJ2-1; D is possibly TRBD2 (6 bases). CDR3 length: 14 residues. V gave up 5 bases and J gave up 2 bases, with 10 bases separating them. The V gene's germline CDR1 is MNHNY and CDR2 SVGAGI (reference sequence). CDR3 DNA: TGTGCCAGCAGTACCGGGGGTCCCTACAATGAGCAGTTCTTC. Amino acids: CASSTGGPYNEQFF.

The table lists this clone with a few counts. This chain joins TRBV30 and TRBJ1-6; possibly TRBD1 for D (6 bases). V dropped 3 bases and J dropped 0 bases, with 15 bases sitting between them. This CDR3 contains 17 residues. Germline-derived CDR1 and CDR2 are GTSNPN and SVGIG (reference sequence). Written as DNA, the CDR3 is TGTGCCTGGAGGGTCCCGGGACAAAGCTCCTATAATTCACCCCTCCACTTT. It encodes CAWRVPGQSSYNSPLHF.

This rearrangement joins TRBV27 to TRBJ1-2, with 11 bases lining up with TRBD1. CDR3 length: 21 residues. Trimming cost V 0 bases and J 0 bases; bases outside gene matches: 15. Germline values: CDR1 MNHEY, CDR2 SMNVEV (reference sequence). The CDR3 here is CASSLSLDRGLTPIANYGYTF. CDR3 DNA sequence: TGTGCCAGCAGTTTATCGTTGGACAGGGGGCTTACACCCATAGCTAACTATGGCTACACCTTC.

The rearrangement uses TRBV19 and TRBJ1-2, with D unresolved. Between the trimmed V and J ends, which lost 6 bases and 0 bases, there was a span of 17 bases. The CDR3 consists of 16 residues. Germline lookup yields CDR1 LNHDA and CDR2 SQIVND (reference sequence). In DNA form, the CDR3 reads TGTGCCAGTAGGCCTAATCGAGGAGCTACTAACTATGGCTACACCTTC. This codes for CASRPNRGATNYGYTF.

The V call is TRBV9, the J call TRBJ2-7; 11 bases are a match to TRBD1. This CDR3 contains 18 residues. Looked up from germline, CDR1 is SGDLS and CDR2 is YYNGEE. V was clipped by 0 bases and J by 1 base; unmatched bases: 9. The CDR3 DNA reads TGTGCCAGCAGCGTAGGGACAGGGGGCGCCGGGTGGTCCTACGAGCAGTACTTC. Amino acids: CASSVGTGGAGWSYEQYF.

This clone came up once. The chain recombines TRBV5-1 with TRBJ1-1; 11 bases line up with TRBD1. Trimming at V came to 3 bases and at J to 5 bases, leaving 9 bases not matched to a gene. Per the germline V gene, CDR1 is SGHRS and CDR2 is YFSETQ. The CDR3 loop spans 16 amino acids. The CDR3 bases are TGCGCCAGCAGCTGGACAGGGGGCGCGGGGGCTACTGAAGCTTTCTTT. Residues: CASSWTGGAGATEAFF.

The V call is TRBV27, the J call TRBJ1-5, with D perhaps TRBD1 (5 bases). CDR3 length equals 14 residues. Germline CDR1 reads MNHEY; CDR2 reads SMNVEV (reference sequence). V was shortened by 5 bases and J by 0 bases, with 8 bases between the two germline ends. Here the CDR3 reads CASSLGVSNQPQHF. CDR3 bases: TGTGCCAGCAGTCTAGGGGTTAGCAATCAGCCCCAGCATTTT.

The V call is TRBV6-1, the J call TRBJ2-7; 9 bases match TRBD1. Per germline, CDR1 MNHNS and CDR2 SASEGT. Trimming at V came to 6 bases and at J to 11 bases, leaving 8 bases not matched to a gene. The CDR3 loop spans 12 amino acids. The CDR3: CASSAPGTGKYF. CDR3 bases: TGTGCCAGCAGCGCCCCGGGGACAGGGAAGTACTTC.

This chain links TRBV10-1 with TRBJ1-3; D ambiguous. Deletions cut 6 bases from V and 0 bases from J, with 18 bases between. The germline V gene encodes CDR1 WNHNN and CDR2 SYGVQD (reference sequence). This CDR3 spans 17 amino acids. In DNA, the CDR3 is TGCGCCAGCAGACCTTTTTTGGGGTCTCACTCTGGAAACACCATATATTTT. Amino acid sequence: CASRPFLGSHSGNTIYF.